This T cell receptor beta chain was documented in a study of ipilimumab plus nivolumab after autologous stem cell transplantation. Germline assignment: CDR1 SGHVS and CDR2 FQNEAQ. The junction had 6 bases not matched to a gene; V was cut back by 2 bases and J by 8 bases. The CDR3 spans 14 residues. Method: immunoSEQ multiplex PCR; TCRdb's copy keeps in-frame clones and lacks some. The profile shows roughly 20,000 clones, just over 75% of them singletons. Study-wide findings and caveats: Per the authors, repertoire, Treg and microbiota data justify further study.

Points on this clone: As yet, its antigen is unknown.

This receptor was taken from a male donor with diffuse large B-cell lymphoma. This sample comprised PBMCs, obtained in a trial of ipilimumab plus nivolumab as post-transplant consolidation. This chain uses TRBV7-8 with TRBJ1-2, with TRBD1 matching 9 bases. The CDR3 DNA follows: TGTGCCAGCAGCTTAACAGGGGGCGGATGGGGCTACACCTTC. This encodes CASSLTGGGWGYTF.